The table lists the clone carrying this TCR beta chain with many counts. The target antigen is unknown. The CDR3 consists of 14 residues. V lost 5 bases and J 3 bases, leaving 14 bases between the germline ends. Germline V gene lookup returns CDR1 DFQATT and CDR2 SNEGSKA (reference sequence). This sample is drawn from a study of T-cell reconstitution after alpha-beta-depleted transplantation in children. Study results and caveats: Surviving recipient cells, namely T cells and thymic progenitors, were the source of high day-60 TCRbeta diversity in some patients. Expanded clones from the graft, numbering several hundred, reportedly supplied alpha-beta T cells about two months after transplant. Fresh T-cell production supplied most of the T-cell counts and diversity seen one year after transplant.

Unique molecular identifiers were used in preparing the TCRbeta library. TCRdb re-called the PCR reads through MiXCR, storing one row per CDR3 protein. The sample carries 130,000 to 150,000 distinct CDR3 sequences, roughly 9% recorded once. The sample in question was PBMCs, mostly from graft donor cells, obtained 180 days after TCRalphabeta/CD19-depleted stem cell transplant. The source is a female patient aged 2-10 years who had a stem cell transplant for congenital amegakaryocytic thrombocytopenia, so the T cells may come from the graft donor. The chain has TRBV20-1 and TRBJ2-4, with D tentatively TRBD1 (5 bases). CDR3 coding DNA: TGCAGTGCTCAACAGGTGCGCGGCAAAAACATTCAGTACTTC. It codes for CSAQQVRGKNIQYF.